This T cell receptor beta chain was identified during a study of molecular identifiers for immune sequencing clone quantification. General study results and limits: Spiked Jurkat TCR RNA equivalent to one cell reportedly surfaced among under 1.1 million naive cells. In CMV-specific effectors, clones above 20 copies held over 98% of molecules; naive, under 1%. Barcode-sharing identical TCR molecules could underestimate highly expanded clone sizes.

In this sample, this clonotype turned up many times. What it binds is not known. Trimming left V 0 bases short and J 3 bases short, with 9 bases between. Germline CDR1 is SGHRS and CDR2 is YFSETQ. The CDR3 loop spans 14 amino acids. TCRdb passed the PCR reads through MiXCR, listing each CDR3 protein once. The table has about 640,000 distinct CDR3 sequences, just under 20% seen once. Sorted naive CD8 T cells, 20,000 to 1,000,000, were sequenced from 10%, 30% or 50% RNA. Material for sequencing was naive CD8+ T cells from blood, with Jurkat cell RNA spiked in. Regarding subset: FACS-sorted CD8+CD4-CCR7+CD45RA+ naive T cells. The source is a human donor in good health. Some libraries in this study had Jurkat cell RNA spiked in. V is TRBV5-1 and J is TRBJ1-2, with D tentatively TRBD1 (5 bases). The CDR3 nucleotides read TGCGCCAGCAGCTTGGAGACAGCCTACTATGGCTACACCTTC. It yields the protein CASSLETAYYGYTF.